These T cell receptor beta chains were read from a single sample in a study of T cell responses to AZD1222 COVID-19 vaccine. The table came from immunoSEQ multiplex PCR; TCRdb's copy has only in-frame clones and leaves some out. The sample has roughly 160,000 clones, 85% to 90% seen once. Specimen: peripheral blood, collected on day 0 of AZD1222 vaccination. These receptor sequences come from an adult in good health. Each CDR3 is given with its conserved first and last residue. A D gene is named only where the DNA matches it firmly. Size is omitted from some rows. Given values are once, few, many or a class for expanded clones.

>TRBJ1-1|once|TRBV7-9|TRBD1
CASSRDRGPDRAFF
TGTGCCAGCAGCCGGGACAGGGGGCCGGATCGGGCTTTCTTT
>TRBJ1-2|.|TRBV27|.
CASSNSVTNYGYTF
TGTGCCAGCAGTAACAGCGTCACTAACTATGGCTACACCTTC
>TRBJ1-4|.|TRBV11-2|TRBD1
CASSFDRGEEKLFF
TGTGCCAGCAGCTTTGACAGGGGTGAGGAAAAACTGTTTTTT
>TRBJ1-3|.|TRBV18|.
CASSPNGLTGNGNTIYF
TGTGCCAGCTCCCCAAACGGCCTTACAGGGAATGGAAACACCATATATTTT
>TRBJ2-1|.|TRBV30|TRBD1
CASRQGEQFF
TGTGCCAGCCGACAGGGTGAGCAGTTCTTC
>TRBJ2-2|.|TRBV19|.
CASSEGSGSTGELFF
TGTGCCAGTAGTGAGGGTAGCGGCAGCACCGGGGAGCTGTTTTTT
>TRBJ2-1|once|TRBV6-2/TRBV6-3|.
CASSPPGAGLQGEQFF
TGTGCCAGCAGTCCACCAGGGGCCGGGCTACAGGGTGAGCAGTTCTTC
>TRBJ1-1|.|TRBV23-1|TRBD1
CASRRGQGAMNTEAFF
TGCGCCAGCAGGCGGGGACAGGGGGCAATGAACACTGAAGCTTTCTTT
>TRBJ2-1|.|TRBV10-1|TRBD2
CASSESWGSGVITNEQFF
TGCGCCAGCAGTGAGTCCTGGGGTAGCGGGGTGATTACAAATGAGCAGTTCTTC
>TRBJ2-1|.|TRBV18|.
CASSPLGVIDEQFF
TGTGCCAGCTCACCGTTAGGAGTAATCGATGAGCAGTTCTTC
>TRBJ1-6|.|TRBV28|.
CASSPLRDLFSASPLHF
TGTGCCAGCAGTCCATTGCGGGATCTCTTCTCTGCCTCACCCCTCCACTTT
>TRBJ1-1|few|TRBV2|TRBD1
CASSDRGNTEAFF
TGTGCCAGCAGCGACAGGGGGAACACTGAAGCTTTCTTT
>TRBJ2-3|.|TRBV9|TRBD1
CASSAPRGQGFAGSWADTQYF
TGTGCCAGCAGCGCCCCCCGGGGACAGGGATTCGCAGGCTCATGGGCAGATACGCAGTATTTT
>TRBJ2-3|.|TRBV28|TRBD1
CASSSYGQGADTQYF
TGTGCCAGCAGTTCCTACGGACAGGGCGCAGATACGCAGTATTTT
>TRBJ1-6|.|TRBV6-5|.
CASSYAGRGSPLHF
TGTGCCAGCAGTTACGCGGGGAGGGGCTCACCCCTCCACTTT
>TRBJ1-2|.|TRBV19|TRBD1
CASQGVTNYGYTF
TGTGCCAGCCAGGGGGTTACGAACTATGGCTACACCTTC
>TRBJ2-5|.|TRBV4-3|TRBD2
CASSQDPQRGGMETQYF
TGCGCCAGCAGCCAAGATCCCCAGCGGGGGGGCATGGAGACCCAGTACTTC